This record covers a single T cell receptor beta chain. The germline gene is not matched at one end of the junction; a read error may be the cause. In the original workflow: Amplification of reference gene primers was used by the study to estimate nucleated cell counts. Only in-frame clones appear in the TCRdb table, and some are missing; sequencing was by immunoSEQ multiplex PCR. V, J and clone size are those of that table, while D and trimming were read from the DNA. The table has approximately 230,000 clones, roughly 90% seen once. CDR1 is MGHRA and CDR2 is YSYEKL in the germline V gene. The CDR3 length is 15 residues. The sample belongs to a study of blood T cell repertoires in COVID-19. Study context: The United States, Italy and Spain were the sources of the acute and convalescent COVID-19 samples. Sources were T cells, B-cell-depleted T cells, or PBMCs; the material itself was cDNA or gDNA.

V usage is TRBV4-1 and J usage is TRBJ2-7; a weak D match, TRBD1 (6 bases). The sequencing input was peripheral blood. The receptor was derived from a man aged 25-45 years who had recovered from COVID-19. CDR3 DNA sequence: TGCGCCAGCAGCCAAGATCACAGGGTTCTTAGTTTTTTATTCTTC. Translating it yields CASSQDHRVLSFLFF.